This TCR beta chain was sequenced during a study of blood T cell repertoires in COVID-19 (dated by TCRdb to about 2020). Regarding the research as a whole: Samples covering the acute and convalescent phases of COVID-19 were provided by collaborators in the United States, Italy and Spain. Nearly every sample came with metadata listing a de-identified subject ID, COVID-19 status, age in years and sex. Samples were obtained from the ongoing ImmuneRACE study (first 160 participants) and from 1,254 subjects provided by 6 global collaborators. HLA class I and class II types, where available, came from metadata supplied by the sample provider rather than from assay-based typing. The prospective study material was composed of cDNA or gDNA derived from T cells, B-cell-depleted T cells, or PBMCs. Deeply sampled blood TCRbeta repertoires from subjects exposed to, actively infected with, or recovered from COVID-19 were included in the dataset. The repertoires were released in a freely available public database intended as a resource for research on the immune response to SARS-CoV-2.

Comments on this clone: Which antigen it targets is not known. Base qualities are missing; no much larger clone stands one base away.

Study-wide findings and limitations: How much clinical and demographic metadata was included differed by source and by participant, and the metadata was provided uncurated.

Participants in the prospective study were aged about 18 to 100 years, lived in more than 20 United States geographic areas, and enrolled through a virtual design. Cohort assignment in the prospective study relied on participant-reported clinical history from a screening survey and a study questionnaire. Exposed participants were defined as having been in contact with someone with a PCR-confirmed or clinician-diagnosed COVID-19 case within 2 weeks of study entry. In the prospective study, mobile phlebotomists collected whole blood, serum and a nasopharyngeal or oropharyngeal swab from each participant. Over an approximately 2-month period, participants in the prospective study had the option of providing additional blood draws and questionnaires. Before DNA extraction, blood samples from the prospective study were shipped at room temperature or frozen. There are 16 amino acids in the CDR3, from cysteine to phenylalanine inclusive. The read is trimmed to its CDR3 DNA, 48 bases read in frame from base 1. CDR1 and CDR2 are read off the germline V gene (reference sequence) as GTSNPN and SVGIG. The junction shows trimming of 5 bases on V and 7 bases on J, and the gene matches do not reach 16 bases of it.

TCRbeta CDR3 regions were amplified from genomic DNA by means of the immunoSEQ Assay, a bias-controlled multiplex PCR. In the source study's methods: Nucleated cell counts per sample were estimated from amplification of reference gene primers within the assay. To quantify the absolute abundance of each unique TCRbeta CDR3 rearrangement, sequence reads were collapsed and filtered. For each sample, productive Simpson clonality was calculated as the square root of Simpson's diversity index over productive rearrangements. TCRdb holds this immuneACCESS table with in-frame rearrangements only. Some clones are missing; in checked studies, unresolved V genes explain under half, and the rest has no known cause. D and trimming were read from the DNA, whereas the V and J calls and clone size are those reported in that table. The sample table shows about 280,000 clones, and approximately 89% are seen once. The top ten clonotypes cover 2.5% to 3% of the sample.

The sequence came from a middle-aged man who had been exposed to COVID-19. The chain uses TRBV30 and TRBJ1-5, with 8 bases matching TRBD1. Input material: PBMCs or T cells enriched from blood (not recorded which). The sequenced DNA: TGTGCCTGGGCGATAAAACAGGGGGGTCCGGGGCAGCCCCAGCATTTT. Protein translation: CAWAIKQGGPGQPQHF.